A selection of T cell receptor beta chains follows, all from one sample in a study of cytomegalovirus exposure and HLA in healthy donors. Assay used: immunoSEQ multiplex PCR; TCRdb lists only in-frame clones, some missing. The data show roughly 190,000 clones, around 87% seen once. The sequencing sample was made of PBMCs. Receptor source: a boy aged 2 to 10 in good health and CMV-seronegative. CDR3s include the opening cysteine and the closing phenylalanine or tryptophan. The D gene is left open where the match is weak. Clone size is given for some rows only: seen once, a few or many times, or a class if the clone is expanded.

clone_size	j_call	v_call	d_call	cdr3_aa	cdr3_nt
.	TRBJ2-5	TRBV29-1	.	CSVSRGRETQYF	TGCAGCGTTAGCAGGGGCCGGGAGACCCAGTACTTC
.	TRBJ2-7	TRBV28	TRBD2	CASSHRGETYEQYF	TGTGCCAGCAGCCATCGGGGGGAGACCTACGAGCAGTACTTC
few	TRBJ1-1	TRBV7-3	TRBD1	CASTLGTGTAFF	TGTGCCAGCACCCTGGGGACAGGTACAGCTTTCTTT
.	TRBJ1-1	TRBV29-1	.	CSGGEKNTEAFF	TGCAGCGGGGGCGAGAAGAACACTGAAGCTTTCTTT
.	TRBJ2-3	TRBV15	.	CATSRDRTVGGTQYF	TGTGCCACCAGCAGAGATAGGACAGTCGGTGGTACGCAGTATTTT
.	TRBJ2-1	TRBV14	.	CASSQDDWRSEQFF	TGTGCCAGCAGCCAAGATGACTGGAGGAGTGAGCAGTTCTTC
.	TRBJ1-1	TRBV30	.	CAWSVRQWGDTEAFF	TGTGCCTGGAGTGTACGACAGTGGGGGGACACTGAAGCTTTCTTT
few	TRBJ2-6	TRBV4-2	.	CASSQEHGSGANVLTF	TGTGCCAGCAGCCAAGAGCACGGGTCCGGGGCCAACGTCCTGACTTTC
.	TRBJ1-6	TRBV19	.	CASSIRTVNSPLHF	TGTGCCAGTAGTATACGGACAGTAAATTCACCCCTCCACTTT
.	TRBJ2-1	TRBV19	.	CASSIDLEGNEQFF	TGTGCCAGTAGTATAGATCTGGAGGGTAATGAGCAGTTCTTC
.	TRBJ2-2	TRBV7-8	.	CASKIRGTGELFF	TGTGCCAGCAAGATAAGGGGCACCGGGGAGCTGTTTTTT
.	TRBJ1-6	TRBV28	TRBD1	CASSLGGTGRNSPLHF	TGTGCCAGCAGTTTAGGGGGGACAGGGCGCAATTCACCCCTCCACTTT
.	TRBJ2-7	TRBV30	TRBD2	CAWSEKAGGREQYF	TGTGCCTGGAGTGAAAAAGCGGGAGGACGCGAGCAGTACTTC
.	TRBJ1-1	TRBV9	.	CASSRAGDGAEAFF	TGTGCCAGCAGCCGAGCAGGTGACGGGGCTGAAGCTTTCTTT
.	TRBJ1-1	TRBV7-9	TRBD1	CASSFGGYRGKVLGTEAFF	TGTGCCAGCAGCTTCGGGGGCTACAGGGGTAAGGTGCTGGGCACTGAAGCTTTCTTT
once	TRBJ2-1	TRBV18	TRBD1	CASSPRTGEYGDNEQFF	TGTGCCAGCTCACCCAGGACAGGGGAGTATGGCGACAATGAGCAGTTCTTC
.	TRBJ2-7	TRBV29-1	.	CSVLEGAHYEQYF	TGCAGCGTTTTGGAGGGGGCCCACTACGAGCAGTACTTC
.	TRBJ1-5	TRBV27	.	CASSSEFNWADDSNQPQHF	TGTGCCAGCAGTTCGGAATTTAACTGGGCAGACGATAGCAATCAGCCCCAGCATTTT
.	TRBJ2-2	TRBV9	TRBD2	CASSPRGVNTGELFF	TGTGCCAGCAGCCCCCGGGGGGTAAACACCGGGGAGCTGTTTTTT
.	TRBJ2-7	TRBV6-1	.	CASKLAGVKYEQYF	TGTGCCAGCAAACTTGCAGGGGTAAAATACGAGCAGTACTTC